The rows below give T cell receptor beta chains drawn from one sample of a study of T cell changes during pregnancy in multiple sclerosis. Sequencing was performed with immunoSEQ multiplex PCR; in TCRdb, only in-frame clones are kept and a portion is missing. The table records tens of thousands of clones, roughly 93% of them present only once. The specimen was peripheral blood, collected in the first trimester of pregnancy. These receptor sequences come from a female donor with multiple sclerosis, enrolled in a pregnancy study. Both conserved end residues are part of each CDR3. D genes are given only for firm matches.

j_call | v_call | d_call | cdr3_aa | cdr3_nt
TRBJ2-7 | TRBV6-5 | TRBD1 | CASKPTGDPYEQYF | TGTGCCAGCAAACCGACAGGGGACCCATACGAGCAGTACTTC
TRBJ1-2 | TRBV12-5 | NA | CASGLGVTGSVYGYTF | TGTGCTAGTGGTTTGGGGGTGACAGGCTCGGTCTATGGCTACACCTTC
TRBJ2-1 | TRBV5-1 | TRBD2 | CASSFQGTSGTYNEQFF | TGCGCCAGCAGCTTTCAGGGGACTAGCGGGACCTACAATGAGCAGTTCTTC
TRBJ1-1 | TRBV15 | TRBD1 | CATSVGTATEAFF | TGTGCCACCAGCGTCGGGACAGCCACTGAAGCTTTCTTT
TRBJ1-1 | TRBV19 | TRBD1 | CASSIYLGQVEAFF | TGTGCCAGTAGTATCTACTTAGGACAGGTGGAAGCTTTCTTT
TRBJ1-1 | TRBV27 | TRBD1 | CASSPRQGGDTEAFF | TGTGCCAGCAGTCCCAGACAGGGGGGGGACACTGAAGCTTTCTTT
TRBJ1-1 | TRBV6-5 | NA | CASSFSGEGNTEAFF | TGTGCCAGCAGTTTCTCCGGGGAGGGGAACACTGAAGCTTTCTTT
TRBJ1-1 | TRBV4-2 | TRBD1 | CASSQEANRGNTEAFF | TGTGCCAGCAGCCAAGAGGCGAACAGGGGGAACACTGAAGCTTTCTTT
TRBJ1-1 | TRBV28 | NA | CASTSQRNTEAFF | TGTGCCAGCACCTCACAGAGGAACACTGAAGCTTTCTTT
TRBJ1-3 | TRBV15 | NA | CATSRDYGDLHSGNTIYF | TGTGCCACCAGCAGAGACTACGGAGACCTCCACTCTGGAAACACCATATATTTT